The sequence of this T cell receptor beta chain was determined in a study of shared clonotypes between healthy human individuals. On the study more broadly: Contributing individuals were two females and three males aged 18 to 49.

This clone was seen only once. V was cut by 1 base and J by 6 bases, with 16 bases left in between. This CDR3 is built from 15 residues. CDR1 LGHNA and CDR2 YNFKEQ come from the germline V gene. The protocol was immunoSEQ multiplex PCR, while the TCRdb copy is restricted to in-frame clones and leaves out a portion. Found here are fewer than 2.5 million clones, 93% of them singletons; the top ten hold around 0.37%. The receptor comes from a man aged 18-30 years in good health. Some clones in this sample may be carry-over from other donors' samples. The specimen was naive CD4+ T cells from PBMCs. Regarding subset: CD45RA+ positively selected. V and J are TRBV4-2 and TRBJ2-7; tentatively, D is TRBD2 (5 bases). In nucleotides, the CDR3 is TGTGCCAGCAGCCAAGCAACTAGGGCTCTCACCGAGCAGTACTTC. Translated, it gives CASSQATRALTEQYF.